A selection of T cell receptor beta chains follows, all from one sample in a study of blood T cell repertoires in COVID-19. Assay used: immunoSEQ multiplex PCR; TCRdb lists only in-frame clones, some missing. The repertoire holds about 380,000 clones, with 81% as singletons. Sequencing used peripheral blood. These TCRs come from a human donor with acute or convalescent COVID-19. The donor label of this sample is uncertain. The CDR3 runs from the conserved cysteine through the conserved F or W. The order of the fields is CDR3 protein, CDR3 DNA, clone size, V gene, D gene, J gene. D genes are given only for firm matches. Only some rows state a clone size, as once, few, many or a class for expanded clones.

CATGLNEQFF TGTGCCACCGGACTCAATGAGCAGTTCTTC - TRBV2 - TRBJ2-1
CASSLRDSFTYGYTF TGTGCCAGTAGCCTCCGGGACAGCTTTACTTATGGCTACACCTTC - TRBV19 TRBD1 TRBJ1-2
CASSFRGSDTQYF TGTGCCAGCAGTTTTCGAGGATCAGATACGCAGTATTTT few TRBV12-3/TRBV12-4 - TRBJ2-3
CASSPLLAGRPYNEQFF TGCGCCAGCAGCCCGCTACTAGCGGGGCGTCCCTACAATGAGCAGTTCTTC - TRBV4-1 TRBD2 TRBJ2-1
CASSQRDSLNTEAFF TGTGCCAGCAGCCAACGGGACAGTTTGAACACTGAAGCTTTCTTT once TRBV7-9 TRBD1 TRBJ1-1
CAYGTGKIHSPLHF TGTGCCTATGGGACAGGGAAAATTCATTCACCCCTCCACTTT - TRBV30 TRBD1 TRBJ1-6
CASSFKTSGGAFF TGTGCCAGCAGTTTTAAAACTTCGGGGGGAGCTTTCTTT - TRBV12-3/TRBV12-4 - TRBJ1-1
CASSPGSVVMNTEAFF TGCGCCAGCAGCCCTGGTTCGGTTGTTATGAACACTGAAGCTTTCTTT - TRBV5-1 - TRBJ1-1
CASSQATIGGAGYEQYF TGCGCCAGCAGCCAAGCAACTATAGGGGGGGCTGGGTACGAGCAGTACTTC - TRBV4-1 - TRBJ2-7
CASSPSSYNEQFF TGTGCCAGCAGCCCGAGCTCCTACAATGAGCAGTTCTTC - TRBV7-2 - TRBJ2-1
CASSVVGGPQGRDEQFF TGTGCCAGCAGCGTAGTGGGCGGGCCACAGGGCCGCGATGAGCAGTTCTTC - TRBV9 - TRBJ2-1
CASGWEASYEQYF TGTGCCAGCGGTTGGGAGGCCTCCTACGAGCAGTACTTC - TRBV6-5 - TRBJ2-7
CSARTENKAFF TGCAGTGCCCGGACAGAGAACAAAGCTTTCTTT - TRBV20-1 - TRBJ1-1
CASSYGPGNTIYF TGTGCCAGCAGTTACGGCCCTGGAAACACCATATATTTT - TRBV6-5 - TRBJ1-3
CASRARTGHRNEQFF TGTGCCAGCAGGGCCCGGACAGGGCACCGCAATGAGCAGTTCTTC - TRBV7-2 TRBD1 TRBJ2-1
CAWIRTGGTGELFF TGTGCCTGGATCCGGACAGGGGGAACCGGGGAGCTGTTTTTT - TRBV30 TRBD1 TRBJ2-2
CSARTNFGYTF TGCAGTGCTAGAACGAACTTCGGCTACACCTTC - TRBV20-1 - TRBJ1-2
CASSPRQGASGNTIYF TGTGCCAGCAGCCCCCGACAGGGGGCGTCGGGAAACACCATATATTTT once TRBV11-2 TRBD1 TRBJ1-3
CASSLFRGGGNEAFF TGTGCCAGCAGCCTTTTTCGTGGGGGGGGCAATGAAGCTTTCTTT - TRBV2 - TRBJ1-1
CASSLDPARGNTIYF TGTGCCAGCAGCTTGGATCCGGCCAGGGGAAACACCATATATTTT once TRBV5-5 - TRBJ1-3
CASSVPRGAMNTEAFF TGTGCCAGTAGTGTCCCCAGGGGGGCAATGAACACTGAAGCTTTCTTT few TRBV19 TRBD1 TRBJ1-1
CASGGIPTQYF TGTGCCAGCGGGGGGATACCAACGCAGTATTTT - TRBV3-1/TRBV3-2 - TRBJ2-3
CASSFNRDYYEQYF TGTGCCAGCAGCTTCAACAGGGACTACTACGAGCAGTACTTC - TRBV5-5 - TRBJ2-7
CASSTRLAGLADTQYF TGTGCCAGTAGTACGAGGCTAGCGGGGTTGGCAGATACGCAGTATTTT - TRBV19 TRBD2 TRBJ2-3
CASSLEGIYGYTF TGTGCCAGCAGCTTGGAGGGGATCTATGGCTACACCTTC - TRBV7-8 - TRBJ1-2
CASRRFSLDGYTF TGTGCCAGCAGGCGGTTTTCGTTGGATGGCTACACCTTC - TRBV2 - TRBJ1-2
CASSLPRQGLKAFF TGTGCCAGCAGTTTGCCCAGACAGGGTTTGAAAGCTTTCTTT - TRBV28 TRBD1 TRBJ1-1
CASSLGLAVPTDTQYF TGTGCCAGCAGCCTGGGACTAGCGGTGCCCACAGATACGCAGTATTTT once TRBV7-7 TRBD2 TRBJ2-3
CASSLDSGLPQHF TGTGCCAGCAGCTTAGACTCCGGGTTGCCCCAGCATTTT - TRBV7-2 - TRBJ1-5
CASSLGQSNYGYTF TGTGCCAGCAGCCTCGGACAGTCTAACTATGGCTACACCTTC - TRBV5-6 - TRBJ1-2
CASSQVPTGISYNEQFF TGCGCCAGCAGCCAAGTCCCCACAGGGATTTCCTACAATGAGCAGTTCTTC - TRBV4-1 - TRBJ2-1
CASSYRRETQYF TGTGCCAGCAGTTACAGGCGGGAGACCCAGTACTTC - TRBV6-5 - TRBJ2-5
CASSDGGTQPQHF TGTGCCAGCAGCGATGGGGGGACTCAGCCCCAGCATTTT - TRBV11-2 - TRBJ1-5
CASSVDLGTGVFGYTF TGTGCCAGCAGCGTAGACCTCGGGACAGGGGTCTTTGGCTACACCTTC - TRBV5-4 TRBD1 TRBJ1-2
CASSLRYSANYGYTF TGTGCCAGCAGTTTAAGATACAGTGCCAACTATGGCTACACCTTC once TRBV27 - TRBJ1-2
CASSSRRGLNEKLFF TGTGCCAGCAGCTCCAGAAGGGGCCTTAATGAAAAACTGTTTTTT - TRBV7-2 - TRBJ1-4
CASSLVAGGYTVNTEAFF TGCGCCAGCAGCTTGGTAGCAGGGGGCTACACAGTTAACACTGAAGCTTTCTTT - TRBV5-1 TRBD1 TRBJ1-1
CASSSTQLSYEQYF TGTGCCAGCAGCTCAACACAGCTCTCCTACGAGCAGTACTTC - TRBV7-9 - TRBJ2-7
CASSPWGGADGYTF TGTGCCAGCTCACCATGGGGGGGCGCGGATGGCTACACCTTC few TRBV18 - TRBJ1-2
CASSLELAAETQYF TGCGCCAGCAGCTTGGAGTTGGCGGCAGAGACCCAGTACTTC - TRBV5-1 - TRBJ2-5
CASSPQGAYEQYF TGTGCCAGCTCACCACAGGGAGCCTACGAGCAGTACTTC few TRBV18 - TRBJ2-7
CASSEGQGVNSPLHF TGTGCCAGCAGTGAGGGACAGGGCGTTAATTCACCCCTCCACTTT - TRBV25-1 TRBD1 TRBJ1-6
CASRTRSQDGYTF TGTGCCAGCAGAACGCGGTCACAGGATGGCTACACCTTC - TRBV6-6 - TRBJ1-2
CASINTSGKLFF TGTGCCAGCATCAATACCTCCGGGAAACTGTTTTTT - TRBV6-5 - TRBJ1-4
CASSFEGGSLYGYTF TGTGCCAGCAGTTTTGAGGGAGGGAGCCTGTATGGCTACACCTTC - TRBV6-5 - TRBJ1-2
CASSQDPMFSEAFF TGTGCCAGCAGCCAAGATCCTATGTTCTCTGAAGCTTTCTTT - TRBV3-1/TRBV3-2 - TRBJ1-1
CASRDTYSNQPQHF TGTGCCAGCAGGGACACCTATAGCAATCAGCCCCAGCATTTT - TRBV2 - TRBJ1-5
CASSVGPRGRTEAFF TGTGCCAGCAGCGTAGGTCCCAGGGGGCGCACTGAAGCTTTCTTT - TRBV9 TRBD1 TRBJ1-1
CASSVRGGGYTF TGTGCCAGCAGTGTAAGAGGGGGCGGCTACACCTTC - TRBV27 TRBD1 TRBJ1-2
CSVGQGDGYTF TGCAGCGTTGGGCAGGGCGATGGCTACACCTTC - TRBV29-1 - TRBJ1-2
CSASETEYEQYF TGCAGTGCTAGTGAAACCGAGTACGAGCAGTACTTC many TRBV20-1 - TRBJ2-7
CASSFKVQGATDTQYF TGTGCCAGCAGCTTCAAGGTGCAGGGGGCTACAGATACGCAGTATTTT - TRBV11-2 TRBD1 TRBJ2-3
CASSGLALSYEQYF TGTGCCAGCAGTGGGCTAGCACTCTCCTACGAGCAGTACTTC - TRBV7-9 - TRBJ2-7
CAIREQGYTEAFF TGTGCCATCAGGGAACAGGGCTACACTGAAGCTTTCTTT - TRBV10-3 - TRBJ1-1
CASSPLRGLSNQPQHF TGTGCCAGTAGTCCCCTGAGAGGCCTTAGCAATCAGCCCCAGCATTTT once TRBV19 - TRBJ1-5